The TCR beta chain under discussion was sequenced for a study of beta chain features in type 1 diabetes (dated by TCRdb to 2016 to 2019). With regard to the full study: Patients and healthy donors did not differ in mean age, gender distribution, total cell number or subset yield. A total of roughly 98,000,000 sorted cells were examined across all samples, and RNA yield correlated strongly with the number of cells per subset. The study compared TCRB repertoires of sorted circulating CD4+ T cell subsets between recently diagnosed type 1 diabetes patients and matched healthy donors. Regulatory and stem cell-like memory subsets were isolated from only 8 patients and 8 healthy donors, whereas naive and central memory subsets came from all 28 donors.

From its cysteine to its phenylalanine, the CDR3 spans 14 amino acids. The sequence is cut down to CDR3 DNA, 42 bases in frame from base 1. Trimming takes 8 bases from V and 2 bases from J, and the germline ends sit 16 bases apart. According to the germline V gene (reference sequence), CDR1 reads LNHDA and CDR2 reads SQIVND. The entire amount of isolated RNA was reverse transcribed using the High Capacity cDNA Reverse Transcription Kit, so the sequenced TCRB transcripts were expressed ones. Deep immunoSEQ sequencing was performed on naive, central memory and regulatory T cell samples, with an average of around 3.4 million total reads per sample. Sorted cells were lysed in RLT buffer and RNA was extracted with DNase-treated RNeasy Micro or Mini kits, depending on cell number. To prevent cross-contamination, every cell subset was processed on its own, while patient and healthy donor samples were processed together. Using the immunoSEQ multiplex PCR, TCRB sequences were amplified from cDNA into 87-bp fragments spanning the CDR3 region. Amplicons were sequenced on the Illumina HiSeq platform. In the original analysis: Synthetic template baselines were used to correct PCR bias computationally, reads within Hamming distance 2 were collapsed, and singletons that could not be merged were discarded. Reads were aligned to IMGT to assign V, D and J genes, CDR3 length, and insertions or deletions at six rearrangement sites. Within each subset, clonotype counts were normalized to the number of sorted cells before true diversity and Gini coefficients were calculated with the tcR R package. The overlap coefficient, calculated on TCRB nucleotide sequences, was used to quantify repertoire sharing. Out-of-frame TCRB sequences from naive cells were analyzed to stand in for the pre-selection repertoire. TCRdb provides this immuneACCESS table in a form limited to in-frame rearrangements. Some clones are lacking; in checked studies, under half of them reflect an unresolved V gene, and why the rest are absent is not known. V and J calls and clone size are as listed in that table; D and trimming were resolved from the DNA. Recorded for this sample are 630,000 or so clones; over 12% of them occurred a single time. Nearly 0.04% of the sample is taken by the ten largest.

Study-wide findings and limitations: Because cDNA rather than genomic DNA was sequenced, highly expressing activated cells could have been over-represented, although no difference in activation and CD3 levels was found between groups. Naive, central memory and regulatory TCRB repertoires appeared to be more similar among patients than among healthy donors. Shorter templates might be favored by PCR, yet because patient and control samples were amplified and corrected together, any such skew would affect both groups equally. Because small numbers of individuals were included in the HLA sub-analyses, any influence of HLA type on TCRB rearrangement was left unresolved. In all four CD4+ subsets, TCRB CDR3 length was moderately but significantly shorter in type 1 diabetes patients. Patients with type 1 diabetes made fewer insertions and deleted more nucleotides at VDJ recombination sites, implying thymic rearrangement abnormalities.

A single peripheral blood draw of approximately 110 mL on average was collected from each donor into heparinised tubes. A BD FACSAria II and a panel including CD45RO, CCR7, CD25, CD127, CD95 and CD27 were used to sort naive, central memory, regulatory and stem cell-like memory CD4+ T cells. Every sorted population had a purity above 95%. PBMCs were isolated right away by Lymphoprep density gradient centrifugation and were stained directly, without culture. Samples were stained and sorted in pairs, with one healthy donor and one patient per experiment, so that batch effects were minimized. The sample holds a few counts of this clone. The antigen this receptor binds is unknown. Base qualities are missing; no much larger clone stands one base away.

The clonotype was recovered from a man aged 18 to 29 with type 1 diabetes. What was sequenced was naive CD4+ T cells from blood. The sample's cell subset or site label is to be understood as: true naive CD4+ T cells. The sequence joins TRBV19 to TRBJ2-7, with a weak D call of TRBD2 (7 bases match). CDR3 region: CASSVQGGPYEQYF. The DNA sequence reads TGTGCCAGTTCTGTACAGGGAGGGCCCTACGAGCAGTACTTC.